This T cell receptor (beta chain) was retrieved from a study of cytomegalovirus exposure and HLA in healthy donors. Study in general: An early data release held tens of millions of unique TCRs from HLA-typed donors. General study points: In a later analysis, TCR beta V- and J-gene trimming was associated with a missense DCLRE1C variant. Usually a TCR sequence was rare, but some public TCRs were found in many donors.

This clone was found a few times. Its antigen is currently unknown. The junction departs from germline at one end; a sequencing error may be responsible. The CDR3 consists of 11 residues. Germline V gene sequence: CDR1 SGHRS, CDR2 YFSETQ. 60 Vbeta and 13 Jbeta primers were used in PCR. Generated by immunoSEQ multiplex PCR, the TCRdb table keeps only in-frame clones and is missing some. The data show a few hundred thousand clones, more than 80% seen once. Each donor was nominally healthy when sampled (though unrecorded immune exposures were likely). V and J are TRBV5-1 and TRBJ1-2, with TRBD1 matching 8 bases. This receptor was taken from a young man in good health and CMV-seronegative. Sample: PBMCs. The DNA for the CDR3 is TGCGCCAGCAGGGATCAGGACAGGGAGGTGTTT. Its translation is CASRDQDREVF.